This T cell receptor (beta chain) is from a study of T cells in Graves' hyperthyroidism and ophthalmopathy. The study's findings and limits: Researchers report that a 13 V-J model separated ophthalmopathy from stable hyperthyroidism.

In this sample, this clonotype turned up many times. What it binds is unknown. Amplification yielded TCR beta CDR3 regions, with RNA transcripts as the source. The study used the HTBI primer set for a first-round RT-PCR of the TCR CDR3. TCRdb independently ran MiXCR on the multiplex PCR reads; one entry per CDR3 protein. Of approximately 300,000 distinct CDR3 sequences in the sample, roughly 15% were seen once. An absence of ophthalmopathy progression within 18 months meant stable Graves' hyperthyroidism. Hyperthyroidism patients were newly diagnosed, had disease duration under 2 months, and were aged 18 to 65 years. The CDR3 is 14 residues long. V lost 1 base, J lost 2 bases, and 7 bases lay in between. Per the germline V gene, CDR1 is SGHAT and CDR2 is FQNNGV.

This TCR was recovered from a man aged 25 to 45 with Graves' hyperthyroidism. The sample consisted of blood. V is TRBV11-2 and J is TRBJ2-3; D not resolved. In DNA form, the CDR3 reads TGTGCCAGCAGCTTAGCAGCGTACACAGATACGCAGTATTTT. Translation: CASSLAAYTDTQYF.